This TCR beta chain was identified in a study of blood T cells in healthy people across ages. About the research overall: About one barcoded beta molecule was captured per two T cells (by template switching).

With regard to this clonotype: Its antigen is unknown.

PCR was performed a second time for about 7 to 11 cycles using a sample-barcoded 5' primer and a J-beta primer mix. Via MiXCR, TCRdb re-called the 5' RACE reads, giving one row per CDR3 protein. Among fewer than 2,000,000 distinct CDR3 sequences listed, 30% to 40% were seen once. The study's findings and limits: A roughly linear age-dependent decrease characterized TCR beta diversity per million T cells. Calculation of diversity from one million T cells yielded estimates considered to be underestimates.

The TCR was taken from a woman aged 30 to 39 in good health. The source material was blood.

The CDR3 DNA reads as TGCAGTGCCGCAGGACAGAGGGAGACCCAGTACTTC. Translation gives CSAAGQRETQYF. The chain is built from TRBV20-1 and TRBJ2-7, with D tentatively TRBD1 (6 bases). Judging by the DNA end, TRBJ2-5 fits better; the J call may be wrong. CDR3 length: 12 amino acids. Germline V gene data show CDR1 as DFQATT and CDR2 as SNEGSKA (reference sequence).